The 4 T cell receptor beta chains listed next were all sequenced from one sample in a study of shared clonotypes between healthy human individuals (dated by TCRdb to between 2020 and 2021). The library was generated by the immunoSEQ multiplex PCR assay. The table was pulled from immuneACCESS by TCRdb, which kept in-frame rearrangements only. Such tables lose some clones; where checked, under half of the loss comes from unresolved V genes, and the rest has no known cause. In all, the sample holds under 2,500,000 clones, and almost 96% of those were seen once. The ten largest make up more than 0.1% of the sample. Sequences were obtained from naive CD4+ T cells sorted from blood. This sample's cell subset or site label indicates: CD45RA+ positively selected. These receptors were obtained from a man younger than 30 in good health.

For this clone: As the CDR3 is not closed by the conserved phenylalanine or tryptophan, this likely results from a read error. The CDR3 here is CASSDRGGWEKLFS. The CDR3 bases are TGTGCCAGCAGTGACCGGGGCGGTTGGGAAAAACTGTTTTCT. The J gene is TRBJ1-4, the V gene TRBV6-1; weak D call: TRBD1 (5 bases). CDR1 and CDR2 from the germline V gene are MNHNS and SASEGT. Trimming cost V 3 bases and J 8 bases, with 13 bases left between them. The CDR3 is 14 amino acids.

The CDR3: CASFRGSQPQHF. For the CDR3, the DNA is TGTGCCAGCTTCAGGGGTAGTCAGCCCCAGCATTTT. V and J are TRBV6-4 and TRBJ1-5; tentatively, D is TRBD1 (6 bases). CDR1 and CDR2 (germline): MRHNA, SNTAGT. The CDR3 is made up of 12 amino acids. With 8 bases removed from V and 6 bases from J, the gap between germline ends came to 11 bases.

The CDR3 DNA follows: TGTGCCAGTAGTATATTTACAGCGCCCTATGGCTACACCTTC. Amino acids: CASSIFTAPYGYTF. The rearrangement links TRBV19 to TRBJ1-2; D is unresolved. Germline CDR1 reads LNHDA; CDR2 reads SQIVND (reference sequence). V lost 2 bases, J lost 4 bases, and 11 bases lay in between. This CDR3 region has 14 residues.

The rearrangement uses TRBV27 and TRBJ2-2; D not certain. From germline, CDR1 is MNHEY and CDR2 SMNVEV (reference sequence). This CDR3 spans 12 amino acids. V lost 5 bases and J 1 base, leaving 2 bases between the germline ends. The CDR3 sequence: CASSQNTGELFF. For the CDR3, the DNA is TGTGCCAGCAGTCAGAACACCGGGGAGCTGTTTTTT.